The rows below give T cell receptor beta chains drawn from one sample of a study of early T cells in non-severe SARS-CoV-2 infection. TCRdb fed the 5' RACE reads into MiXCR, producing one record per CDR3 protein. The sample contains roughly 56,000 distinct CDR3 sequences, roughly a tenth of which appear only once. Sequencing was performed on whole blood. The receptor source for this set is an adult who was a healthcare worker with PCR-confirmed SARS-CoV-2 infection or an uninfected control (not recorded which). The CDR3 runs from the conserved cysteine through the conserved F or W. The order of the fields is D gene, V gene, clone size, J gene, CDR3 protein, CDR3 DNA. A D gene is named only where the DNA matches it firmly. Clone sizes are given selectively: once, few, many, or a class where the clone is expanded.

NA	TRBV7-9	NA	TRBJ2-1	CASRSAGSRSNEQFF	TGTGCCAGCAGGAGTGCGGGTTCACGGTCCAATGAGCAGTTCTTC
TRBD2	TRBV7-6	once	TRBJ2-2	CASSLNAGENTGELFF	TGTGCCAGCAGCTTAAATGCGGGAGAGAACACCGGGGAGCTGTTTTTT
TRBD2	TRBV6-2/TRBV6-3	NA	TRBJ2-7	CASSRLAGTYEQYF	TGTGCCAGCAGCCGACTAGCGGGAACCTACGAGCAGTACTTC
NA	TRBV5-1	few	TRBJ1-5	CASSPFGMDSNQPQHF	TGCGCCAGCAGCCCATTTGGCATGGATAGCAATCAGCCCCAGCATTTT
NA	TRBV4-3	few	TRBJ2-3	CASSQEGTRTDTQYF	TGCGCCAGCAGCCAAGAGGGGACGCGCACAGATACGCAGTATTTT
NA	TRBV7-2	NA	TRBJ1-2	CASSLTRESAYTF	TGTGCCAGCAGCTTAACCAGGGAGAGTGCGTACACCTTC
NA	TRBV15	few	TRBJ1-3	CATSRGTAGNTIYF	TGTGCCACCAGCAGAGGGACCGCTGGAAACACCATATATTTT
NA	TRBV10-3	few	TRBJ2-2	CAISGTAGELFF	TGTGCCATCAGTGGGACGGCCGGGGAGCTGTTTTTT
NA	TRBV19	NA	TRBJ2-7	CATSQGRGYEQYF	TGTGCCACCTCACAAGGACGGGGTTACGAGCAGTACTTC
NA	TRBV5-1	many	TRBJ1-1	CASSLGLLYTEAFF	TGCGCCAGCAGCTTGGGACTGCTGTACACTGAAGCTTTCTTT
TRBD1	TRBV11-2	few	TRBJ1-2	CASSPLSGTGKGGYTF	TGTGCCAGCAGCCCGTTATCCGGGACAGGGAAAGGCGGCTACACCTTC
TRBD1	TRBV7-9	many	TRBJ2-1	CATDPGGTGGFSSYNEQFF	TGTGCCACAGATCCCGGAGGGACAGGGGGATTTAGCTCCTACAATGAGCAGTTCTTC
TRBD1	TRBV29-1	many	TRBJ2-7	CSVRTGPYEQYF	TGCAGCGTGAGGACAGGGCCCTACGAGCAGTACTTC
TRBD2	TRBV7-3	many	TRBJ2-5	CASSPLGGGQETQYF	TGTGCCAGCAGCCCATTGGGGGGAGGGCAAGAGACCCAGTACTTC
NA	TRBV20-1	many	TRBJ1-5	CSAHRLGTNQPQHF	TGCAGTGCCCACCGGTTGGGGACCAATCAGCCCCAGCATTTT
NA	TRBV12-3/TRBV12-4	NA	TRBJ1-2	CASFLPQGPNYGYTF	TGTGCCAGCTTCCTACCACAGGGTCCTAACTATGGCTACACCTTC
NA	TRBV5-1	many	TRBJ2-7	CASSLIGSSYEQYF	TGCGCCAGCAGCTTGATCGGGAGCTCCTACGAGCAGTACTTC
TRBD2	TRBV6-2/TRBV6-3	many	TRBJ2-1	CASSVTSGGYNEQFF	TGTGCCAGCAGCGTTACTAGCGGAGGGTACAATGAGCAGTTCTTC
TRBD1	TRBV29-1	many	TRBJ1-5	CSVGDSYNQPQHF	TGCAGCGTTGGGGACAGCTACAATCAGCCCCAGCATTTT
TRBD2	TRBV4-2	many	TRBJ2-3	CASSQVGTSGSLGQADTQYF	TGTGCCAGCAGCCAAGTTGGGACTAGCGGGAGTTTAGGGCAGGCAGATACGCAGTATTTT
TRBD2	TRBV20-1	NA	TRBJ2-2	CSASSSGRQNTGELFF	TGCAGTGCTAGTAGTAGCGGGAGGCAGAACACCGGGGAGCTGTTTTTT
NA	TRBV10-3	NA	TRBJ2-1	CAISTMGSSYNEQFF	TGTGCCATCAGTACTATGGGGAGCTCCTACAATGAGCAGTTCTTC
NA	TRBV7-3	few	TRBJ2-2	CASSQGTGELFF	TGTGCCAGCAGCCAGGGAACCGGGGAGCTGTTTTTT
TRBD2	TRBV19	few	TRBJ2-1	CATIAGKANEQFF	TGTGCCACCATAGCGGGAAAGGCAAATGAGCAGTTCTTC
TRBD1	TRBV6-5	few	TRBJ2-5	CASSYLTDRVQETQYF	TGTGCCAGCAGTTACCTAACCGACAGGGTCCAAGAGACCCAGTACTTC
TRBD1	TRBV11-2	NA	TRBJ1-1	CASSQGDTEAFF	TGTGCCAGCAGCCAGGGGGACACTGAAGCTTTCTTT
NA	TRBV29-1	many	TRBJ2-3	CSVYIRDPTDTQYF	TGCAGCGTCTACATCCGGGACCCTACAGATACGCAGTATTTT
NA	TRBV11-1	NA	TRBJ2-7	CASSQNRDGIYEQYF	TGTGCCAGCAGCCAGAACCGGGACGGAATCTACGAGCAGTACTTC
NA	TRBV4-2	NA	TRBJ2-1	CASSQVFGPSTYNEQFF	TGTGCCAGCAGCCAAGTTTTCGGCCCTAGTACATACAATGAGCAGTTCTTC
TRBD1	TRBV7-2	few	TRBJ2-4	CASSLDRLKNIQYF	TGTGCCAGCAGCTTGGACAGGTTAAAAAACATTCAGTACTTC